Listed here is a single T cell receptor (beta chain). The sample belongs to a study of Ad26.COV2.S vaccination and SARS-CoV-2 variants. The V gene's germline CDR1 is SGHRS and CDR2 YFSETQ. CDR3 length: 14 residues. The V end was cut by 3 bases, the J end by 3 bases, with 13 bases between. Sequencing used immunoSEQ multiplex PCR; TCRdb keeps in-frame clones, though not all of them. Among about 350,000 clones, around 89% were seen once, and the ten largest hold roughly 5%. Treatment given: roughly 20 received Ad26.COV2.S at low or high dose, single or two shots; 5 received placebo; per-sample allocation not given. The investigators took samples on day 63 after the first vaccine or placebo injection.

V and J are TRBV5-1 and TRBJ2-7, with a possible D match to TRBD2 (6 bases). This TCR was sampled from a person between 18 and 65 years old who received the Ad26.COV2.S COVID-19 vaccine or a placebo. The sequencing here drew on peripheral blood, taken in a trial of Ad26.COV2.S vaccine versus placebo. CDR3 sequence (DNA): TGCGCCAGCAGCTCCCAAGCGGGTAACTACGAGCAGTACTTC. This sequence encodes CASSSQAGNYEQYF.